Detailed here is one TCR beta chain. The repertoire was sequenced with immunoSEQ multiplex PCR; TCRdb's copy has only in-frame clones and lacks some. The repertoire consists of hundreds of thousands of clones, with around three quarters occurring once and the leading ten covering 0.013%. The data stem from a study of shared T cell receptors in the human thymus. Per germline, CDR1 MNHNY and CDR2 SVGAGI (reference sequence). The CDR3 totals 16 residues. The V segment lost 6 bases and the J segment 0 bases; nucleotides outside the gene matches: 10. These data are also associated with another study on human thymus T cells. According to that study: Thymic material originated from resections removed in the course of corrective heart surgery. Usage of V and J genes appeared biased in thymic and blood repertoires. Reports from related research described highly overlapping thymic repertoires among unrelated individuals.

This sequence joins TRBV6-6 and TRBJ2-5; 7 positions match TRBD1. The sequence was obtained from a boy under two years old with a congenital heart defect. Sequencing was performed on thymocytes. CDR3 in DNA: TGTGCCAGCAGACCCAGACAGGGATGGGACCAAGAGACCCAGTACTTC. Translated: CASRPRQGWDQETQYF.